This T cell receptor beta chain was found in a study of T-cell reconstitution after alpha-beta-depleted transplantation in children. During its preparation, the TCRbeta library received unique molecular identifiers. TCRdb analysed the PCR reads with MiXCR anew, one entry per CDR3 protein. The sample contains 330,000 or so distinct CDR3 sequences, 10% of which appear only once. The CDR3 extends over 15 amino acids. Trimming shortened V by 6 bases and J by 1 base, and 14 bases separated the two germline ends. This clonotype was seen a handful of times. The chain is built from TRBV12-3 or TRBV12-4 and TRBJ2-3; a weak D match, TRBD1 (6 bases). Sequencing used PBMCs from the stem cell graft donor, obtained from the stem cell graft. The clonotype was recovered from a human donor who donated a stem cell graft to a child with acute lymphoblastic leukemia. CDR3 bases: TGTGCCAGCAGAGACAGGACAGTGGGCACAGATACGCAGTATTTT. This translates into CASRDRTVGTDTQYF.